The clone carrying this TCR beta chain appeared many times. The sample belongs to a study of molecular identifiers for immune sequencing clone quantification. TCRdb itself ran the PCR reads through MiXCR, one entry per CDR3 protein. The repertoire holds approximately 550,000 distinct CDR3 sequences, with around 23% as singletons. From germline, CDR1 is MNHEY and CDR2 SVGAGI. The V end lost 5 bases, the J end lost 2 bases, and 15 bases lay between the germline ends. The CDR3 runs 15 residues. The V gene is TRBV6-5, the J gene TRBJ2-5; D perhaps matches TRBD2 (6 bases). This sequence was found in a human donor in good health. Some libraries in this study had Jurkat cell RNA spiked in. Sequenced: naive CD8+ T cells from blood, with Jurkat cell RNA spiked in. Subset given: FACS-sorted CD8+CD4-CCR7+CD45RA+ naive T cells. CDR3 in amino acids: CASSQVAADQETQYF. The CDR3 DNA follows: TGTGCCAGCAGTCAGGTAGCGGCCGATCAAGAGACCCAGTACTTC.